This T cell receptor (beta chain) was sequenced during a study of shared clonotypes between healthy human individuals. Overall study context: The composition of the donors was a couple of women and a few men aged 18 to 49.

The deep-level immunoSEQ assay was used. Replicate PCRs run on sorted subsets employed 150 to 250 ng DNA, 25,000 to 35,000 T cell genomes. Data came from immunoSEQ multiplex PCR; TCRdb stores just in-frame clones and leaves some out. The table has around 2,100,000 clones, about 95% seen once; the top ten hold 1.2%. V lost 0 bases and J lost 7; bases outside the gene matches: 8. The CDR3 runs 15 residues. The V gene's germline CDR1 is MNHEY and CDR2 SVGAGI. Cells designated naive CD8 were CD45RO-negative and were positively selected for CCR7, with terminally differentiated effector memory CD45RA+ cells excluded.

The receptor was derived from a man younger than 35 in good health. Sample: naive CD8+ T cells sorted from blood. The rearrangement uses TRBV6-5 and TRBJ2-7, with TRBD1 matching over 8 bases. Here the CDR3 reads CASSYSGTGVREQYF. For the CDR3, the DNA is TGTGCCAGCAGTTACTCGGGGACAGGAGTCCGGGAGCAGTACTTC.